This T cell receptor beta chain was sequenced in a study of blood T cells in healthy people across ages. As concerns this clonotype: What it recognizes is unknown.

A second PCR of 7 to 11 cycles used a sample-barcoded 5' primer and a J-beta primer mix. MiXCR, applied by TCRdb to the 5' RACE reads, yields one record per CDR3 protein. The sample consists of 910,000 or so distinct CDR3 sequences, roughly 47% of them appearing once. Study-level points and caveats: Calculation of diversity from one million T cells yielded estimates considered to be underestimates. Long-lived and aged donors differed, with more naive CD4+ cells and higher diversity in the long-lived.

V was cut by 7 bases and J by 3 bases, with 19 bases left in between. CDR3 length equals 15 residues. Germline V CDR1 and CDR2: SGHRS, YFSETQ. The clonotype comes from a woman between 55 and 75 years old in good health. Sequences were obtained from blood. This chain joins TRBV5-1 and TRBJ2-5, with D tentatively TRBD1 (6 bases). Written as DNA, the CDR3 is TGCGCCAGCGGACACCAAGGGGGAGCTAAAGAGACCCAGTACTTC. Amino acid sequence: CASGHQGGAKETQYF.